The 2 T cell receptor beta chains below were found in one sample sequenced in a study of cytotoxic CD8 clonotypes in ibrutinib-treated CLL. TCRdb's copy holds only in-frame clones and misses some; the assay was immunoSEQ multiplex PCR. The sample carries 40,000 or so clones, 60% to 75% recorded once. The input for sequencing was PBMCs, taken at disease progression, from a patient treated with ibrutinib. These receptors were obtained from a human donor with chronic lymphocytic leukemia.

The chain is built from TRBV20-1 and TRBJ1-1; no firm D call. Germline assignment: CDR1 DFQATT and CDR2 SNEGSKA (reference sequence). The ends were cut back, 1 base at V and 2 bases at J, with 2 bases in the middle. This CDR3 region has 11 residues. CDR3 bases: TGCAGTGCTAGAGGCAACACTGAAGCTTTCTTT. This gives the protein CSARGNTEAFF.

This clone came up once. The chain has TRBV5-8 and TRBJ2-7; unclear D gene. Trimming cost V 4 bases and J 4 bases, with 9 bases left between them. CDR1 is SGHTS, CDR2 YDEGEE, per germline. The CDR3 is made up of 12 amino acids. The CDR3 sequence: CASSPLGYEQYF. CDR3 coding DNA: TGTGCCAGCAGCCCTCTAGGTTACGAGCAGTACTTC.